The T cell receptor (beta chain) under discussion was sequenced for a study of shared clonotypes between healthy human individuals (TCRdb year 2020). As for the study more broadly: Two women and three men aged 18 to 49 years were included in the cohort. To increase sequencing depth and limit assay-specific biases, different laboratories used diverse techniques to prepare libraries and sequence TCR repertoires. For each donor, CD4 naive and CD4 memory were each run on three plates, CD8 naive on two plates, and CD8 memory on one plate. To estimate repertoire size and how much clonotype sharing occurs between individuals, the study deeply sequenced the blood TCR repertoires of five or six healthy adults. Per donor, leukapheresis produced somewhere between about 0.94 and 8.9 billion PBMCs.

The CDR3 measures 11 amino acids from cysteine to phenylalanine. Left in the record is the CDR3 DNA by itself, 33 bases read in frame from the first base. Based on the germline V gene (reference sequence), the CDR1 and CDR2 sequences are PRHDT and FYEKMQ. Trimming takes 5 bases from V and 6 bases from J, and the germline ends sit 7 bases apart. In the case of this clone: Its recognized antigen is unknown. No base quality information exists; no much larger clone differs at one position.

TCR CDR3 regions were amplified from genomic DNA by multiplex PCR using the deep immunoSEQ assay. For each cell subset, the extracted genomic DNA was distributed evenly across all wells of several immunoSEQ 96-well plates, and each plate served as one replicate. For sorted subsets, around 200 ng genomic DNA, equal to 25,000 to 35,000 T cell genomes, was loaded into each replicate PCR. The purified libraries were quantified using a Qubit 3.0 fluorometer, sized with a Bioanalyzer 2100, and then quantified again using the KAPA Library Quantification kit. Each immunoSEQ 96-well plate was sequenced on its own single-read 150-cycle Illumina NextSeq 550 flow cell. Concerning the study's data processing: Because the immunoSEQ output included only junctional sequences and no quality scores, the filtering could not be the same as the filtering used for full-length reads. To assign V/J genes and CDR3, sequences were annotated using PyIR, a Python wrapper for IgBLAST v1.9, with IMGT germline references. Reads were filtered out if the reads had weak V/J assignments (E-value above 1e-6), no CDR3, stop codons, out-of-frame junctions, or ambiguous translated residues. V3J clonotypes were defined as sequences sharing an identical inferred V gene, J gene, and CDR3 amino acid sequence. Percentage overlap between repertoires was computed as shared unique clonotypes divided by the size of the smaller repertoire. RTK rarefaction, the Chao1 estimator, and Recon v2.1 estimates of unobserved clonotypes were used to assess repertoire richness. Generation probabilities were computed with OLGA for all TCRbeta clonotypes obtained by the gDNA method from several donors. TCRdb holds this immuneACCESS table with in-frame rearrangements only. Some clones are missing; in checked studies, unresolved V genes explain under half, and the rest has no known cause. That table supplies the V and J calls and clone size; D and trimming were determined from the DNA. Across this sample there are around 2.5 million clones, with roughly 93% seen only once. The ten largest clones capture roughly 0.39% of the sample.

Donors were healthy HIV-negative adults with no recently reported acute infections or vaccinations. Only Caucasian adults living in Nashville, Tennessee, USA were represented among the donors. CD4+ T cells were enriched through magnetic negative selection, after which naive cells were positively selected on CD45RA and the remaining negative fraction served as the memory subset. Blood was obtained by leukapheresis, after which PBMCs were separated by Ficoll-Histopaque density gradient centrifugation and cryopreserved in liquid nitrogen vapor phase. Analytical flow cytometry was used to check the purity and quantity of every magnetically sorted T cell population. From each sorted fraction, genomic DNA was isolated and quantified by UV absorbance on a Nanodrop 2000c. Overall study results and their limits: Sampling was limited to blood, and TCR repertoires in tissue likely differ from TCR repertoires in blood. Sharing across a few donors was observed for approximately 5% of naive CD4, under 4% of naive CD8, over 2% of memory CD4, and around 0.4% of memory CD8 clonotypes. The small number of donors limited the genetic and exposure-history diversity represented. Clonotypes shared by all four sorted-subset donors showed higher generation probabilities than non-shared clonotypes. Pairwise subsampling led to the expectation that sequencing depth would affect the degree of clonotype sharing among donors. Larger estimated clonotype richness was generally found for naive subsets than for memory subsets. Even with the large sequencing depth, rarefaction of the sorted-subset datasets indicated that sequencing was incomplete.

The chain is assembled from TRBV13 and TRBJ2-5; the D gene assignment is ambiguous. Sample: naive CD4+ T cells from PBMCs. The sample's cell subset or site label, in plain terms: CD45RA+ positively selected. This sequence was found in a man in his late teens or twenties in good health. Some clones in this sample may be carry-over from other donors' samples. CDR3 sequence: CASSPQQTQYF. The DNA reads as follows: TGTGCCAGCAGCCCACAGCAGACCCAGTACTTC.